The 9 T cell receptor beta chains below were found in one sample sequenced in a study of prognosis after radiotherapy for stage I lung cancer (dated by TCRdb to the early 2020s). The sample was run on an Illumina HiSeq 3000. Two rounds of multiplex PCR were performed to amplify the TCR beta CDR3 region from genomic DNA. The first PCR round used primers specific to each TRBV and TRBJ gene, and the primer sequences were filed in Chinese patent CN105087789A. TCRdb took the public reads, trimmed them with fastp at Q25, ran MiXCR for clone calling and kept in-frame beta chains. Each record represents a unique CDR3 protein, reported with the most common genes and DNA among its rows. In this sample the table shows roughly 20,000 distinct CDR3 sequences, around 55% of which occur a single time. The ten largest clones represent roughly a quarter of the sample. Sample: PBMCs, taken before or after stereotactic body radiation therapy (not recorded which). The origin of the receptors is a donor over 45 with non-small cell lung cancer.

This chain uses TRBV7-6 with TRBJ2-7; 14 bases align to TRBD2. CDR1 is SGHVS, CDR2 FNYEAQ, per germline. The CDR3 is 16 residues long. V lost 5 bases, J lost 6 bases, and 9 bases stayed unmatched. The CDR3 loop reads CASSPPGLAGAVEQYF. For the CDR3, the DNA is TGTGCCAGCAGCCCCCCGGGACTAGCGGGAGCGGTCGAGCAGTACTTC.

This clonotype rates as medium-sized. CDR3 DNA sequence: TGTGCCAGCACTTCCCCCGCTGCCTACGAGCAGTACTTC. This encodes CASTSPAAYEQYF. The chain links TRBV28 to TRBJ2-7; D is uncertain. Germline V gene data show CDR1 as MDHEN and CDR2 as SYDVKM. The CDR3 length is 13 residues. Trimming removed 7 bases at V and 2 bases at J, with 12 bases between.

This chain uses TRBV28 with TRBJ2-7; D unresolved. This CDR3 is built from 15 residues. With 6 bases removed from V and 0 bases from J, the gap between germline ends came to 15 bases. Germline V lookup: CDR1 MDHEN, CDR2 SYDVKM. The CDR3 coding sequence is TGTGCCAGCAGCACCAAAATTAACCTCTCCTACGAGCAGTACTTC. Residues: CASSTKINLSYEQYF.

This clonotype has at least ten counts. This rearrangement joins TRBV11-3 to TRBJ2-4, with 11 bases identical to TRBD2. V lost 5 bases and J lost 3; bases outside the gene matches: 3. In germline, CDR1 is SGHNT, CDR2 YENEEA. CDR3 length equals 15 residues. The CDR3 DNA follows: TGTGCCAGCAGCCCCGGACTAGCGGGCAAAAACATTCAGTACTTC. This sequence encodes CASSPGLAGKNIQYF.

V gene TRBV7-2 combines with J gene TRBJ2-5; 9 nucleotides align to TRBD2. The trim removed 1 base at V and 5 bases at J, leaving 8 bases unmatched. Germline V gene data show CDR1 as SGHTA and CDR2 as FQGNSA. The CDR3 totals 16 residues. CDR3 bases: TGTGCCAGCAGCTTAGTGCGAGCGGGAGGTGACGAGACCCAGTACTTC. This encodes CASSLVRAGGDETQYF.

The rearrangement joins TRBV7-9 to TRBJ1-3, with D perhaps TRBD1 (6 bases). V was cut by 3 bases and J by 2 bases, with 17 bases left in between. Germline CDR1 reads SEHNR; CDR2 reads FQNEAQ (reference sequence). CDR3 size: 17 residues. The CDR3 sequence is CASSFLTGIITGNTIYF. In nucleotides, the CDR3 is TGTGCCAGCAGCTTCCTTACAGGGATTATTACTGGAAACACCATATATTTT.

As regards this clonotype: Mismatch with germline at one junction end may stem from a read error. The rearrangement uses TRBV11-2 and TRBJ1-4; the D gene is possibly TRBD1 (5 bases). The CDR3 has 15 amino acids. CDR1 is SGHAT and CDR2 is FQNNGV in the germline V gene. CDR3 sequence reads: CASIPRPGGGEKLFF. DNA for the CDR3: TGTGCCAGCATCCCCCGTCCTGGGGGAGGTGAAAAACTGTTCTTT. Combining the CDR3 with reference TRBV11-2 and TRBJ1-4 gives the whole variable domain EAGVAQSPRYKIIEKRQSVAFWCNPISGHATLYWYQQILGQGPKLLIQFQNNGVVDDSQLPKDRFSAERLKGVDSTLKIQPAKLEDSAVYLCASIPRPGGGEKLFFGSGTQLSVL.

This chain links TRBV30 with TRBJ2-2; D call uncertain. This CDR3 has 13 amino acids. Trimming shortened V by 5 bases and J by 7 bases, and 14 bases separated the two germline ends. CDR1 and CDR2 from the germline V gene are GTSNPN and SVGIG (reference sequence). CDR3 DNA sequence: TGTGCCTGGGGTAGAAACCTGGGCGGGGAGCTGTTTTTT. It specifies CAWGRNLGGELFF.

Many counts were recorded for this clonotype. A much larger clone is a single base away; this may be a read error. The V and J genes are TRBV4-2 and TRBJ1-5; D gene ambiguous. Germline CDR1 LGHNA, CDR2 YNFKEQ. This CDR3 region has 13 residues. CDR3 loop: CAGSQGLDQPQHF. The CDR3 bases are TGTGCCGGCAGCCAAGGGTTGGATCAGCCCCAGCATTTT.